This TCR beta chain was recovered during a study of T cells expressing NK-cell markers. Looking at the study overall: From sorted CD3+CD56+NKG2C+, CD3+CD56+NKG2C- and CD3+CD56-NKG2C+ T cells came the TCR beta repertoires. HCMV seropositivity characterized seven of the eight sequenced donors, and seronegativity one.

With the 5' RACE reads reprocessed, TCRdb shows one record per CDR3 protein and no DNA. The sample features some 300,000 distinct CDR3 sequences, with about 0.4% in its top ten. As to this clonotype: As yet, its antigen is unknown.

Overall study findings and caveats: A few of the donors also had these clonotypes leading their CD3+CD56-NKG2C+ fraction.

Sequenced material: blood T cells: a sorted CD56 or NKG2C T cell subset, CD4+ or CD8+ T cells, or bulk PBMC T cells (not recorded which). This receptor was obtained from a man in his late teens or twenties in good health.

This chain's CDR3 is CASSPRGHNEQFF. V is TRBV3-1 and J is TRBJ2-1; TCRdb's D call, TRBD1, is unchecked because there is no DNA. The germline V gene encodes CDR1 LGHDT and CDR2 YNNKEL (reference sequence). The CDR3 totals 13 residues.